This TCR beta chain came from a study of blood T cell repertoires in COVID-19. Study in general: Researchers got acute and convalescent COVID-19 samples from the United States, Italy and Spain. Nucleic acid was either cDNA or gDNA, and it came from T cells, B-cell-depleted T cells, or PBMCs.

This CDR3 comprises 13 residues. From germline, CDR1 is LGHNA and CDR2 YSLEER. V lost 5 bases, J lost 6 bases, and 11 bases lay in between. In the original analysis: For nucleated cells, counts were estimated from reference gene primer amplification. TCRdb's copy holds only in-frame clones and misses some; the assay was immunoSEQ multiplex PCR. V, J and clone size are those of that table, while D and trimming were read from the DNA. Of around 250,000 clones detected, around nine tenths appear once; the ten largest clones hold approximately 1.5%. The TCR comes from a woman aged 55 to 70 who had recovered from COVID-19. The material sequenced was peripheral blood. The V gene is TRBV4-3, the J gene TRBJ1-5; D might be TRBD1 (6 bases). The CDR3 nucleotides are TGCGCCAGCAGCTTAGGGGGAAGTCAGCCCCAGCATTTT. Its translation: CASSLGGSQPQHF.